The 4 T cell receptor beta chains below all came from one sample that was sequenced in a study of CD8 T cells in ankylosing spondylitis. TCRdb re-analysed the 5' RACE reads in MiXCR, keeping a single row per CDR3 protein. Among tens of thousands of distinct CDR3 sequences, 6% to 8% were seen once, and the ten largest hold roughly 5%. The sequencing input was synovial fluid, either unsorted or a sorted T cell fraction (not recorded which). The receptors here all came from a male donor with ankylosing spondylitis.

The chain uses TRBV7-3 and TRBJ1-1; 10 bases fit TRBD1. CDR1 is SGHTA, CDR2 FQGTGA, per germline. V lost 0 bases, J lost 4 bases, and 2 bases stayed unmatched. The CDR3 totals 15 residues. CDR3 sequence: CASSLTGTGVTEAFF. The CDR3 bases are TGTGCCAGCAGCTTAACCGGGACAGGGGTCACTGAAGCTTTCTTT.

This clonotype was found a few times. The chain is built from TRBV7-2 and TRBJ2-5; the match to TRBD2 covers 10 bases. CDR3 size: 16 residues. Trimming at V came to 5 bases and at J to 4 bases, leaving 10 bases not matched to a gene. Germline values: CDR1 SGHTA, CDR2 FQGNSA. The CDR3 loop is CASSRATSGRGETQYF. The CDR3 coding sequence is TGTGCCAGCAGCCGAGCGACTAGCGGGCGGGGAGAGACCCAGTACTTC.

This clonotype has only a few counts. The V call is TRBV6-1, the J call TRBJ2-7, with D possibly TRBD1 on 6 matching bases. Germline V CDR1 and CDR2: MNHNS, SASEGT. CDR3 length equals 14 residues. With 2 bases removed from V and 3 bases from J, the gap between germline ends came to 11 bases. Written as DNA, the CDR3 is TGTGCCAGCAGTGAACAGGGGCCCCACTACGAGCAGTACTTC. Its translation is CASSEQGPHYEQYF.

This clonotype occurred a few times. The chain couples TRBV4-3 to TRBJ2-3, with TRBD2 as a possible D gene (5 bases). Germline V gene data show CDR1 as LGHNA and CDR2 as YSLEER. Trimming removed 0 bases at V and 1 base at J, with 14 bases between. This CDR3 comprises 17 residues. The CDR3 sequence is CASSQDRLAWGTDTQYF. CDR3 in DNA: TGCGCCAGCAGCCAAGATCGGCTAGCTTGGGGCACAGATACGCAGTATTTT.